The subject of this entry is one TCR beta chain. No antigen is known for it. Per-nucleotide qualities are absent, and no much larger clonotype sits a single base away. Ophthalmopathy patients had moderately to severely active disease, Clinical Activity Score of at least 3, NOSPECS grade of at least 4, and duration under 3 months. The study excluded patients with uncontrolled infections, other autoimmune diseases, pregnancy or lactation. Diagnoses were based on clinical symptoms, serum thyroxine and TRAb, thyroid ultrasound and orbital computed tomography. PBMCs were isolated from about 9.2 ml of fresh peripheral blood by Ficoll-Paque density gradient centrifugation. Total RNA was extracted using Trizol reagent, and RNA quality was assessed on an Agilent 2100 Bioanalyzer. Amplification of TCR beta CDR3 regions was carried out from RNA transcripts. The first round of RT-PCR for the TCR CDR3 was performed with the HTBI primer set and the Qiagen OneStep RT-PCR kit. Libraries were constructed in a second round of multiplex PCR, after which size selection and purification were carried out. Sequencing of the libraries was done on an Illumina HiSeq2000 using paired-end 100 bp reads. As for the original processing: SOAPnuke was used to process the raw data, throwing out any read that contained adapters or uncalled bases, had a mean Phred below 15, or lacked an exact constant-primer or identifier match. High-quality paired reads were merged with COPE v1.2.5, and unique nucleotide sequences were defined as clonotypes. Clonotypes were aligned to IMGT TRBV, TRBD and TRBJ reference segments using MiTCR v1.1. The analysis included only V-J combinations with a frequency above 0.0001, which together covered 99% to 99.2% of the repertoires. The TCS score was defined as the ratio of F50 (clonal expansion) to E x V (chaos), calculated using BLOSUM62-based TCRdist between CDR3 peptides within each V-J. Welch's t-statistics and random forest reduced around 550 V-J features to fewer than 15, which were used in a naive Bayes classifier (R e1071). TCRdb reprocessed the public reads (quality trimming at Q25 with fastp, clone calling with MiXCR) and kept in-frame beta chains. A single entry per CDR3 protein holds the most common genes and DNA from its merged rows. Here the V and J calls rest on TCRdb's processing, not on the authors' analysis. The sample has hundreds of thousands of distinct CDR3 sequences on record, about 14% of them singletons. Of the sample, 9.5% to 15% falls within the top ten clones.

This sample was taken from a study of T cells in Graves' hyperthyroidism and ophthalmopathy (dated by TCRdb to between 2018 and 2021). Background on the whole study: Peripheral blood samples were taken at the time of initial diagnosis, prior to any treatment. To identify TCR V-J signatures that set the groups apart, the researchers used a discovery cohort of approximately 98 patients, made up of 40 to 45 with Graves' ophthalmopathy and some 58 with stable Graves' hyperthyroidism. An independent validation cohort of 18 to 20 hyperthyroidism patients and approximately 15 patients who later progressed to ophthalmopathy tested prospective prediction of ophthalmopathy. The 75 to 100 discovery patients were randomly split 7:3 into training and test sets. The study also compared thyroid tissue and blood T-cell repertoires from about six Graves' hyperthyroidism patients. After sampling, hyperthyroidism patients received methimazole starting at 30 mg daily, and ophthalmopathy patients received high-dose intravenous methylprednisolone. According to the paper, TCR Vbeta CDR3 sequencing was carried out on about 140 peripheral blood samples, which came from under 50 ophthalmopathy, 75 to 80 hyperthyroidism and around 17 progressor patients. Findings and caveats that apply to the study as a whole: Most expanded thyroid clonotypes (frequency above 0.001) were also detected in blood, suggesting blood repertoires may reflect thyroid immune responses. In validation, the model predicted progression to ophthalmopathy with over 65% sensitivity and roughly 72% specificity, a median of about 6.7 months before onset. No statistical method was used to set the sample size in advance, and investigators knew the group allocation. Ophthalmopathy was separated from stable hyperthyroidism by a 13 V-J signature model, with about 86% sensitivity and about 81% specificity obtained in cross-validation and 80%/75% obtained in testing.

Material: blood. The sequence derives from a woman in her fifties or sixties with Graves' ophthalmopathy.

CDR3 protein: CSAGVGSQPQHF. The nucleotide sequence is given as TGCAGTGCTGGGGTGGGATCTCAGCCCCAGCATTTT. This chain joins TRBV20-1 to TRBJ1-5; the D gene cannot be resolved reliably. The germline V gene (reference sequence) specifies DFQATT as CDR1 and SNEGSKA as CDR2. V is clipped by 5 bases and J by 6 bases, and the sequence between their germline boundaries is 11 bases long. Spanning cysteine to phenylalanine, the CDR3 consists of 12 amino acids. Just CDR3 DNA is preserved here, 36 bases in frame from base 1.